The 27 T cell receptor beta chains below come from one sample, sequenced in a study of shared clonotypes between healthy human individuals. As defined, naive CD8 cells were CD45RO-negative and positively selected for CCR7, with terminally differentiated effector memory CD45RA+ cells excluded. Only in-frame clones appear in the TCRdb table, and some are missing; sequencing was by immunoSEQ multiplex PCR. In the table there are under 2,000,000 clones, about 95% of which are singletons. Sequencing used naive CD8+ T cells sorted from blood. These receptors were obtained from a man between 18 and 35 years old in good health.

This chain connects TRBV9 to TRBJ1-2; the D is unclear. The germline V gene encodes CDR1 SGDLS and CDR2 YYNGEE. Trimming left V 0 bases short and J 2 bases short, with 5 bases between. CDR3 length: 13 amino acids. CDR3 region: CASSVDKNYGYTF. The CDR3, as DNA: TGTGCCAGCAGCGTAGACAAGAACTATGGCTACACCTTC.

The chain recombines TRBV27 with TRBJ2-2; 9 positions match TRBD1. V shed 8 bases and J 3 bases; nucleotides not matched to a gene: 7. CDR3 length equals 15 residues. From germline, CDR1 is MNHEY and CDR2 SMNVEV (reference sequence). CDR3 amino acids: CASLPWTGDTGELFF. The DNA for the CDR3 is TGTGCCAGCTTGCCTTGGACAGGGGACACCGGGGAGCTGTTTTTT.

This chain links TRBV10-1 with TRBJ2-7; no clear D gene. V was pared by 8 bases and J by 3 bases, with 20 bases between. Germline V gene sequence: CDR1 WNHNN, CDR2 SYGVQD (reference sequence). The CDR3 loop spans 15 amino acids. DNA of the CDR3: TGCGCCAGCCCGTTTCCCCGGACGGTCTACTACGAGCAGTACTTC. Its translation is CASPFPRTVYYEQYF.

This clone was seen a handful of times. This specimen includes other DNA sequences encoding the same CDR3. The CDR3 spells CASSQGGRAGNTIYF. CDR3 DNA sequence: TGCGCCAGCAGCCAAGGAGGCAGGGCTGGAAACACCATATATTTT. The genes are TRBV4-1 and TRBJ1-3; weak D call: TRBD1 (5 bases). The CDR3 spans 15 residues. Per germline, CDR1 MGHRA and CDR2 YSYEKL. V was cut by 1 base and J by 2 bases, with 9 bases left in between.

This chain joins TRBV5-1 and TRBJ1-4, with D possibly matching TRBD1 (5 bases). The CDR3 totals 16 residues. The germline gives CDR1 SGHRS, CDR2 YFSETQ. V dropped 4 bases and J dropped 4 bases, with 17 bases sitting between them. The CDR3 nucleotides read TGCGCCAGCAGCACCGGGACGGACTCTATTAATGAAAAACTGTTTTTT. Amino acids: CASSTGTDSINEKLFF.

The rearrangement links TRBV6-5 to TRBJ1-1; unclear D gene. V was pared by 4 bases and J by 5 bases, with 11 bases between. Germline V gene data show CDR1 as MNHEY and CDR2 as SVGAGI. The CDR3 consists of 13 residues. DNA for the CDR3: TGTGCCAGCAGTTCCACAAGTTGGACTGAAGCTTTCTTT. Translating gives CASSSTSWTEAFF.

The V call is TRBV10-3, the J call TRBJ2-1; 9 positions agree with TRBD2. Germline V lookup: CDR1 ENHRY, CDR2 SYGVKD. This CDR3 contains 13 residues. Trimming took 6 bases from V and 6 from J; bases not matched to a gene: 3. This chain's CDR3 is CAIRASGTNEQFF. The CDR3 DNA follows: TGTGCCATCAGGGCTAGCGGGACCAATGAGCAGTTCTTC.

The rearrangement joins TRBV10-1 to TRBJ2-3; D might be TRBD2 (5 bases). Trimming took 1 base from V and 3 from J, leaving 14 bases between them. CDR3 length equals 16 residues. CDR1 is WNHNN, CDR2 SYGVQD, per germline (reference sequence). In nucleotides, the CDR3 is TGCGCCAGCAGTGAGTTCGTGAGGGCCGAAACAGATACGCAGTATTTT. Protein: CASSEFVRAETDTQYF.

The chain uses TRBV7-9 and TRBJ2-2, with TRBD2 matching over 8 bases. This CDR3 spans 18 amino acids. Per germline, CDR1 SEHNR and CDR2 FQNEAQ (reference sequence). V gave up 5 bases and J gave up 5 bases; unmatched junction bases: 16. CDR3 coding DNA: TGTGCCAGCAGCCCATCAAGCCACGGGGGGGCCAGGACCGGGGAGCTGTTTTTT. Protein: CASSPSSHGGARTGELFF.

V usage is TRBV4-2 and J usage is TRBJ2-3; TRBD2 is a possible D gene (6 bases). Trimming removed 0 bases from V and 2 bases from J, with 12 bases in between. This CDR3 has 16 residues. Germline lookup yields CDR1 LGHNA and CDR2 YNFKEQ. The CDR3 region has the DNA TGTGCCAGCAGCCAAGAGGGGCGGGACGCCACAGATACGCAGTATTTT. It is translated as CASSQEGRDATDTQYF.

The V gene is TRBV7-9, the J gene TRBJ2-7; 7 bases line up with TRBD1. The V segment lost 4 bases and the J segment 6 bases; nucleotides outside the gene matches: 3. There are 12 residues in the CDR3. From germline, CDR1 is SEHNR and CDR2 FQNEAQ (reference sequence). CDR3 DNA sequence: TGTGCCAGCAGCTCACAGGGGCCCGAGCAGTACTTC. As protein: CASSSQGPEQYF.

Comment on this clone: This sample includes further DNA sequences coding for the same CDR3. The chain combines TRBV5-1 with TRBJ2-7; D gene ambiguous. CDR1 and CDR2 (germline): SGHRS, YFSETQ. V was cut by 4 bases and J by 2 bases, with 10 bases left in between. The CDR3 length is 13 residues. The CDR3 loop is CASSVGLAYEQYF. The CDR3 DNA is TGCGCCAGCAGCGTGGGATTAGCCTACGAGCAGTACTTC.

Concerning this clone: Within the sample, other DNA sequences also encode this same CDR3. The rearrangement links TRBV4-1 to TRBJ2-7, with D possibly TRBD2 on 6 matching bases. V lost 1 base, J lost 0 bases, and 10 bases lay in between. This CDR3 comprises 15 residues. CDR1 is MGHRA and CDR2 is YSYEKL in the germline V gene. The CDR3 loop is CASSQVAGSSYEQYF. The CDR3 DNA follows: TGCGCCAGCAGCCAAGTGGCCGGGAGCTCCTACGAGCAGTACTTC.

The gene calls are TRBV4-1 and TRBJ1-1; 9 bases are a match to TRBD1. The V gene end was trimmed by 0 bases and the J gene end by 8 bases; junction bases not matched to a gene: 7. Germline V gives CDR1 MGHRA, CDR2 YSYEKL. CDR3 size: 15 residues. The CDR3 sequence: CASSQDHVTGGEAFF. For the CDR3, the DNA is TGCGCCAGCAGCCAAGACCATGTTACAGGGGGCGAAGCTTTCTTT.

CDR3 bases: TGTGCCAGCAGTTTTGGTCCAGCGGGAGGCCCGTACAATGAGCAGTTCTTC. This encodes CASSFGPAGGPYNEQFF. V and J are TRBV27 and TRBJ2-1, with 9 bases aligning to TRBD2. The CDR3 runs 17 residues. Germline V gene sequence: CDR1 MNHEY, CDR2 SMNVEV (reference sequence). Losses at the gene ends were 3 bases for V and 4 bases for J; bases not matched to a gene: 10.

CDR3 amino acids: CASSLTYEQYF. Here the CDR3 DNA reads TGCGCCAGCAGTCTTACCTACGAGCAGTACTTC. J is TRBJ2-7 and V is TRBV10-2; the D is unclear. The V gene's germline CDR1 is WSHSY and CDR2 SAAADI. V was pared by 5 bases and J by 2 bases, with 4 bases between. The CDR3 consists of 11 residues.

The rearrangement links TRBV4-3 to TRBJ2-1; D possibly corresponds to TRBD1 (5 bases). The V gene's germline CDR1 is LGHNA and CDR2 YSLEER. Trimming took off 1 base at V and 1 base at J, with 14 bases between the two ends. CDR3 length: 17 amino acids. CDR3 amino acids: CASSQAVSGMSYNEQFF. Written as DNA, the CDR3 is TGCGCCAGCAGCCAAGCTGTATCAGGGATGTCCTACAATGAGCAGTTCTTC.

The chain is built from TRBV4-2 and TRBJ2-1; TRBD2 is a possible D gene (6 bases). Looked up from germline, CDR1 is LGHNA and CDR2 is YNFKEQ. V was shortened by 6 bases and J by 3 bases, with 15 bases between the two germline ends. The CDR3 consists of 15 residues. The CDR3 nucleotides are TGTGCCAGCAGACCAATAGCTAGCGACTACAATGAGCAGTTCTTC. It specifies CASRPIASDYNEQFF.

This clone has only one observation. The sample holds other DNA sequences that translate to the same CDR3. The chain combines TRBV19 with TRBJ2-1, with D tentatively TRBD1 or TRBD2 (6 bases each). The germline V gene has CDR1 LNHDA and CDR2 SQIVND (reference sequence). V gave up 3 bases and J gave up 5 bases, with 11 bases separating them. The CDR3 is made up of 14 amino acids. The CDR3 nucleotides read TGTGCCAGTAGTATGGGGGGCTCTCACAATGAGCAGTTCTTC. It yields the protein CASSMGGSHNEQFF.

The J gene is TRBJ1-2, the V gene TRBV6-5; D is possibly TRBD1 (5 bases). Germline CDR1 MNHEY, CDR2 SVGAGI. V was pared by 1 base and J by 2 bases, with 8 bases between. The CDR3 length is 14 residues. The CDR3 loop reads CASSYFGANYGYTF. The CDR3, as DNA: TGTGCCAGCAGTTACTTCGGGGCAAACTATGGCTACACCTTC.

In its sample, this clone was seen once. This chain uses TRBV7-9 with TRBJ2-7; D tentatively fits TRBD1 or TRBD2 (5 bases each). The germline V and J ends were trimmed by 2 bases and 0 bases, with 17 bases remaining between them. This CDR3 has 17 amino acids. Germline V gene data show CDR1 as SEHNR and CDR2 as FQNEAQ (reference sequence). The CDR3 loop is CASSLTSSGPHSYEQYF. In DNA, the CDR3 is TGTGCCAGCAGCTTAACATCCTCGGGGCCTCACTCCTACGAGCAGTACTTC.

V and J are TRBV10-3 and TRBJ2-1; maybe TRBD1 (5 bases). This CDR3 is 12 amino acids long. V lost 5 bases, J lost 8 bases, and 10 bases lay in between. From germline, CDR1 is ENHRY and CDR2 SYGVKD. In DNA, the CDR3 is TGTGCCATCAGTCATCAGGGTTATGAGCAGTTCTTC. It codes for CAISHQGYEQFF.

The CDR3: CASSYSASGRGETQYF. Here the CDR3 DNA reads TGTGCCAGCAGTTACTCGGCTAGCGGGAGGGGAGAGACCCAGTACTTC. V gene TRBV6-6 combines with J gene TRBJ2-5; 12 bases agree with TRBD2. CDR1 and CDR2 from the germline V gene are MNHNY and SVGAGI (reference sequence). There are 16 residues in the CDR3. The V gene end was trimmed by 0 bases and the J gene end by 4 bases; junction bases not matched to a gene: 3.

J is TRBJ2-2 and V is TRBV9; the D gene is possibly TRBD2 (5 bases). Germline CDR1 SGDLS, CDR2 YYNGEE. Deletions cut 4 bases from V and 0 bases from J, with 13 bases between. This CDR3 has 16 amino acids. DNA for the CDR3: TGTGCCAGCAGCCTACGGGGTGTCGCGAACACCGGGGAGCTGTTTTTT. Amino acids: CASSLRGVANTGELFF.

This sequence joins TRBV5-1 and TRBJ1-1; no clear D gene. Trimming took 4 bases from V and 4 from J, leaving 11 bases between them. The germline V gene encodes CDR1 SGHRS and CDR2 YFSETQ. This CDR3 has 13 residues. CDR3 loop: CASSPPEGTEAFF. The CDR3 DNA reads as TGCGCCAGCAGCCCCCCTGAGGGCACTGAAGCTTTCTTT.

In regard to this clone: This sample also contains other DNA sequences that code for the same CDR3. This chain uses TRBV27 with TRBJ2-7; D tentatively fits TRBD1 or TRBD2 (5 bases each). Germline CDR1 reads MNHEY; CDR2 reads SMNVEV (reference sequence). There are 14 residues in the CDR3. V was cut by 3 bases and J by 2 bases, with 11 bases left in between. The CDR3 region has the DNA TGTGCCAGCAGTTTGACCGGGACCCCCTACGAGCAGTACTTC. Protein product: CASSLTGTPYEQYF.

V usage is TRBV5-6 and J usage is TRBJ2-3, with 7 bases identical to TRBD2. This CDR3 spans 14 amino acids. Germline V gene sequence: CDR1 SGHDT, CDR2 YYEEEE. Losses at the gene ends were 5 bases for V and 5 bases for J; bases not matched to a gene: 8. The CDR3 here is CASSSGSWVDTQYF. The CDR3, as DNA: TGTGCCAGCAGTAGCGGGTCCTGGGTAGATACGCAGTATTTT.